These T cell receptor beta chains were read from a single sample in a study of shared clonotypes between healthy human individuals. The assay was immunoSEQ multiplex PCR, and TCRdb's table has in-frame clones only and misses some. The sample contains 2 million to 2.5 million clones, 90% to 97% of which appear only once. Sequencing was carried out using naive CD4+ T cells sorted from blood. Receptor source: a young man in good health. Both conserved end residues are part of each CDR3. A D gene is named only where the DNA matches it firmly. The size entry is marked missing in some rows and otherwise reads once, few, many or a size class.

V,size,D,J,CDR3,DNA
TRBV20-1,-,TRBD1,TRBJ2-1,CSARSPDRDVF,TGCAGTGCTAGATCCCCGGACAGGGACGTCTTC
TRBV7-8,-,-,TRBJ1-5,CASSLVDHQPQHF,TGTGCCAGCAGCTTAGTCGATCATCAGCCCCAGCATTTT
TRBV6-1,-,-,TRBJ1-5,CASSEMLGQPQHF,TGTGCCAGCAGTGAAATGCTGGGGCAGCCCCAGCATTTT
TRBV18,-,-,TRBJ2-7,CASSPGGQGYEQYF,TGTGCCAGCTCTCCTGGCGGTCAGGGATACGAGCAGTACTTC
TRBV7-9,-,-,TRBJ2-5,CASSLQIWPETQYF,TGTGCCAGCAGCTTACAGATCTGGCCAGAGACCCAGTACTTC
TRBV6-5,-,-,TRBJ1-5,CASSGHRDNNQPQHF,TGTGCCAGCAGTGGCCACCGGGACAATAATCAGCCCCAGCATTTT
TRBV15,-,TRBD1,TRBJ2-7,CATSPLGPGQGAREQYF,TGTGCCACCAGCCCCCTGGGACCGGGACAGGGGGCCAGGGAGCAGTACTTC
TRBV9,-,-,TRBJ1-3,CASSADGTSGNTIYF,TGTGCCAGCAGCGCGGACGGAACCTCTGGAAACACCATATATTTT
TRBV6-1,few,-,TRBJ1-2,CASSVRDNYGYTF,TGTGCCAGCAGTGTCCGGGACAACTATGGCTACACCTTC
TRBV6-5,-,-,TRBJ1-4,CASRPLATNEKLFF,TGTGCCAGCAGGCCCCTCGCAACTAATGAAAAACTGTTTTTT
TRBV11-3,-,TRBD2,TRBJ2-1,CASSLGRGGYNEQFF,TGTGCCAGCAGCTTAGGGCGGGGGGGCTACAATGAGCAGTTCTTC
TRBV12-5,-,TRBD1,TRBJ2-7,CASGLGDRGGEQYF,TGTGCTAGTGGTTTGGGGGACAGGGGCGGTGAGCAGTACTTC
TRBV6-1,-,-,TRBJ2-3,CATSNRAITDTQYF,TGTGCCACAAGCAACAGGGCTATAACAGATACGCAGTATTTT
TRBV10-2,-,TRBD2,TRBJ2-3,CASSPGLAGTSTDTQYF,TGCGCCAGCAGCCCGGGACTAGCGGGGACAAGCACAGATACGCAGTATTTT
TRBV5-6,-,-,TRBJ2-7,CASSLFDHSYEQYF,TGTGCCAGCAGCTTGTTTGACCATTCCTACGAGCAGTACTTC
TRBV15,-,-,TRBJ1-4,CATSRDVLLPNEKLFF,TGTGCCACCAGCAGAGATGTCTTGCTTCCTAATGAAAAACTGTTTTTT
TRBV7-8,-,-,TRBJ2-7,CASSFRDSNSYEQYF,TGTGCCAGCAGCTTCCGGGACTCAAACTCCTACGAGCAGTACTTC
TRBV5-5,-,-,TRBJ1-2,CASSLGRTNYGYTF,TGTGCCAGCAGCTTGGGCAGAACTAACTATGGCTACACCTTC
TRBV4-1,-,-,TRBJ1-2,CASSQDWQPNYGYTF,TGCGCCAGCAGCCAAGATTGGCAGCCCAACTATGGCTACACCTTC
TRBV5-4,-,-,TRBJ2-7,CASTWTDSYEQYF,TGTGCCAGCACCTGGACGGATTCCTACGAGCAGTACTTC
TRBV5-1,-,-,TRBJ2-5,CASSLGSGETQYF,TGCGCCAGCAGCTTGGGGAGCGGCGAGACCCAGTACTTC
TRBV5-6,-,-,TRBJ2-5,CASSLAGQSVQETQYF,TGTGCCAGCAGCTTGGCCGGACAGAGCGTCCAAGAGACCCAGTACTTC
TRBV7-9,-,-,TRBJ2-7,CASSRLPEQYF,TGTGCCAGCAGCCGTCTCCCCGAGCAGTACTTC
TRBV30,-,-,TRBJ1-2,CAFTPTSARGYTF,TGTGCCTTCACCCCCACTAGCGCAAGGGGCTACACCTTC
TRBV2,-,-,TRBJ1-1,CASSEETGYSTEAFF,TGTGCCAGCAGTGAAGAAACAGGGTATTCCACTGAAGCTTTCTTT
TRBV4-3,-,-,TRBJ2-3,CASSQVKAAETDTQYF,TGCGCCAGCAGCCAAGTCAAAGCGGCTGAAACAGATACGCAGTATTTT
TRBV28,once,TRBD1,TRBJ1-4,CASSLTGVMEKLFF,TGTGCCAGCAGTTTAACAGGGGTGATGGAAAAACTGTTTTTT
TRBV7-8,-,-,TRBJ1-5,CASSLVGQPQHF,TGTGCCAGCAGCTTAGTTGGGCAGCCCCAGCATTTT
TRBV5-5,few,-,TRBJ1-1,CASSLDSGGATEAFF,TGTGCCAGCAGCTTGGACTCGGGTGGGGCGACTGAAGCTTTCTTT
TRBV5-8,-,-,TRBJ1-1,CASRPGTTNTEAFF,TGTGCCAGCAGACCCGGGACAACGAACACTGAAGCTTTCTTT
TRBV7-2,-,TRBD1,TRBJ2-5,CASSRDRATTQYF,TGTGCCAGCAGCCGAGACAGGGCCACGACCCAGTACTTC
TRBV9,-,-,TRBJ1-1,CASSVDPLGNTEAFF,TGTGCCAGCAGCGTAGACCCCCTAGGGAACACTGAAGCTTTCTTT
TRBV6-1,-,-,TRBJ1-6,CASSPRDGQNSPLHF,TGTGCCAGCAGTCCCCGGGACGGGCAGAATTCACCCCTCCACTTT
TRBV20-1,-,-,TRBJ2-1,CSATSVNEQFF,TGCAGTGCTACTAGCGTAAATGAGCAGTTCTTC
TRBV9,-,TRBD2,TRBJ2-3,CASSPTAGGGADTQYF,TGTGCCAGCAGCCCAACCGCCGGGGGGGGCGCAGATACGCAGTATTTT
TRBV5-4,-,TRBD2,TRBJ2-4,CASRGREAKNIQYF,TGTGCCAGCAGAGGTCGGGAGGCTAAAAACATTCAGTACTTC
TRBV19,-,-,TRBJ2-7,CASSMSAGTYEQYF,TGTGCCAGTAGTATGTCAGCAGGAACCTACGAGCAGTACTTC
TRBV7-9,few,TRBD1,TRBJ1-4,CASSLAGQGASTGLFF,TGTGCCAGCAGCTTAGCGGGACAGGGCGCTTCTACGGGGCTGTTTTTT
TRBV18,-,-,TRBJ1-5,CASSPGTDQPQHF,TGTGCCAGCTCCCCAGGGACCGATCAGCCCCAGCATTTT
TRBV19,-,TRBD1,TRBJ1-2,CASSSGGGNGYTF,TGTGCCAGTAGTTCAGGGGGCGGTAATGGCTACACCTTC
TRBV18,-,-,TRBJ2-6,CASSPIEGSSGANVLTF,TGTGCCAGCTCACCAATTGAGGGATCCTCTGGGGCCAACGTCCTGACTTTC
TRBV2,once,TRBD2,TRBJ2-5,CASSERLAGETQYF,TGTGCCAGCAGTGAACGTCTAGCGGGAGAGACCCAGTACTTC
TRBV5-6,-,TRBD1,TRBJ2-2,CASSQDRGQTGELFF,TGTGCCAGCAGCCAGGACAGGGGGCAGACCGGGGAGCTGTTTTTT
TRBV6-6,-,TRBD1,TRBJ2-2,CASGTGNTGELFF,TGTGCCAGCGGGACAGGGAACACCGGGGAGCTGTTTTTT
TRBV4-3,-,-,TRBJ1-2,CASSQEGLYGYTF,TGCGCCAGCAGCCAAGAAGGCCTCTATGGCTACACCTTC
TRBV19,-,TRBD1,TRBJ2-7,CASTTGQYKDEQYF,TGTGCCAGTACAACGGGACAGTACAAGGACGAGCAGTACTTC
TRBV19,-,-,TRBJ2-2,CASSIRADTGELFF,TGTGCCAGTAGTATACGGGCGGACACCGGGGAGCTGTTTTTT
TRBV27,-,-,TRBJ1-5,CASSPLRPVSNQPQHF,TGTGCCAGCAGTCCCCTCCGACCAGTTAGCAATCAGCCCCAGCATTTT
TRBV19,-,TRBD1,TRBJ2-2,CASSILLTGEHRNTGELFF,TGTGCCAGTAGTATCTTGCTGACAGGGGAGCATAGAAACACCGGGGAGCTGTTTTTT
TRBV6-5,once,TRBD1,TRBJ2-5,CASSPDRGRGETQYF,TGTGCCAGCAGCCCGGACAGGGGCCGTGGGGAGACCCAGTACTTC
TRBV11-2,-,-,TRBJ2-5,CASSLGRTETQYF,TGTGCCAGCAGCTTAGGCCGAACAGAGACCCAGTACTTC
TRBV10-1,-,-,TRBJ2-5,CASGPNRETQYF,TGCGCCAGCGGACCAAATCGGGAGACCCAGTACTTC